This record concerns one TCR beta chain sequence. This sample is part of a study of cytotoxic CD8 clonotypes in ibrutinib-treated CLL. Assay used: immunoSEQ multiplex PCR; TCRdb lists only in-frame clones, some missing. This repertoire shows 130,000 to 150,000 clones, 79% found once; its top ten account for around 13%. Specimen: PBMCs, collected after 12 months of ibrutinib treatment. The source of this sequence is a human donor with chronic lymphocytic leukemia.

The CDR3: CASTPGQGAVVYNEQFF. DNA of the CDR3: TGTGCCAGCACCCCGGGACAGGGGGCTGTGGTGTACAATGAGCAGTTCTTC. V is TRBV27 and J is TRBJ2-1; 12 bases agree with TRBD1. The germline V gene encodes CDR1 MNHEY and CDR2 SMNVEV (reference sequence). This CDR3 contains 17 residues. V was pared by 7 bases and J by 4 bases, with 11 bases of the junction left unmatched.